Following are 20 T cell receptor beta chains from one sample sequenced in a study of blood T cells in healthy people across ages. The authors ran a second PCR of roughly 6 to 12 cycles using a sample-barcoded 5' primer and a J-beta primer mix. One entry per CDR3 protein results from TCRdb running MiXCR on the 5' RACE reads. Of some 1,800,000 distinct CDR3 sequences detected, roughly two fifths appear once; the ten largest clones hold under 30%. Sequencing used blood. All receptors come from a human donor in good health.

This clonotype came up many times. The chain is built from TRBV7-3 and TRBJ1-5; D gene ambiguous. Deletions cut 1 base from V and 6 bases from J, with 4 bases between. The CDR3 has 12 amino acids. The germline gives CDR1 SGHTA, CDR2 FQGTGA. CDR3 nucleotide sequence: TGTGCCAGCAGCTTAATGGGTCAGCCCCAGCATTTT. It translates to CASSLMGQPQHF.

On this clonotype itself: At one of its ends the junction is not consistent with the germline gene, which may arise from a read error. The V and J genes are TRBV11-2 and TRBJ1-2, with a tentative D call TRBD1 (6 bases). Germline CDR1 is SGHAT and CDR2 is FQNNGV. This CDR3 has 17 residues. The CDR3 loop is CASSLAAQGLRNYGCTF. For the CDR3, the DNA is TGTGCCAGCAGCTTAGCGGCTCAGGGGCTCCGGAACTATGGCTGCACCTTC.

The rearrangement links TRBV20-1 to TRBJ2-7; 8 nucleotides agree with TRBD2. The J call may be incorrect, as the DNA end agrees better with TRBJ2-5. The CDR3 consists of 16 residues. Germline CDR1 reads DFQATT; CDR2 reads SNEGSKA (reference sequence). The CDR3 region is CSARVEDGGARETQYF. The CDR3 region has the DNA TGCAGTGCTAGAGTTGAAGACGGGGGGGCGCGCGAGACCCAGTACTTC.

This clonotype was counted between two and nine times. This chain connects TRBV5-8 to TRBJ2-7; D remains ambiguous. This CDR3 has 9 amino acids. Germline assignment: CDR1 SGHTS and CDR2 YDEGEE. The V and J ends lost 3 bases and 11 bases respectively, with 6 bases between them. The CDR3 here is CASSSRKYF. The CDR3 bases are TGTGCCAGCAGCTCACGGAAGTACTTC.

CDR3 sequence reads: CASSLRTGLRSPLHF. The CDR3 coding sequence is TGTGCCAGCAGTTTACGTACAGGGTTAAGATCACCCCTCCACTTT. The chain combines TRBV28 with TRBJ1-6; D is possibly TRBD1 (6 bases). V lost 2 bases and J lost 10, with 15 bases in between. The CDR3 is made up of 15 amino acids. Per germline, CDR1 MDHEN and CDR2 SYDVKM.

The sample holds many counts of this clonotype. The V gene is TRBV24-1, the J gene TRBJ2-4; D gene unclear. With 3 bases removed from V and 6 bases from J, the gap between germline ends came to 11 bases. Per the germline V gene, CDR1 is KGHDR and CDR2 is SFDVKD. The CDR3 has 14 amino acids. Here the CDR3 reads CATSDHSRGNIQYF. As DNA, the CDR3 is TGTGCCACCAGTGATCACAGCCGAGGAAACATTCAGTACTTC.

This clonotype has only a few counts. The V call is TRBV7-2, the J call TRBJ1-5; D is possibly TRBD1 (5 bases). Trimming left V 5 bases short and J 5 bases short, with 13 bases between. This CDR3 spans 14 amino acids. Germline values: CDR1 SGHTA, CDR2 FQGNSA. The CDR3 protein is CASSNFWGDQPQHF. DNA for the CDR3: TGTGCCAGCAGCAACTTTTGGGGCGATCAGCCCCAGCATTTT.

This clonotype was seen only once. V and J are TRBV10-3 and TRBJ1-6; D is ambiguous. Trimming removed 0 bases at V and 4 bases at J, with 4 bases between. This CDR3 is 14 amino acids long. Germline CDR1 ENHRY, CDR2 SYGVKD. The CDR3 DNA reads as TGTGCCATCAGTGAGTCTACTTATAATTCACCCCTCCACTTT. Its protein is CAISESTYNSPLHF.

CDR3 DNA: TGTGCCATCAGTTCAACCGGGACAGGGAACAATCAGCCCCAGCATTTT. Translation: CAISSTGTGNNQPQHF. J is TRBJ1-5 and V is TRBV10-3; 9 bases line up with TRBD1. The trim removed 5 bases at V and 3 bases at J, leaving 8 bases unmatched. Germline CDR1 ENHRY, CDR2 SYGVKD. The CDR3 consists of 16 residues.

This clonotype was recorded a few times. The V and J genes are TRBV12-3 or TRBV12-4 and TRBJ1-2; no clear D. The CDR3 is made up of 14 amino acids. V shed 4 bases and J shed 0 bases, with 9 bases lying between them. The CDR3 protein is CASSYAPANYGYTF. The CDR3 DNA is TGTGCCAGCAGTTACGCTCCGGCTAACTATGGCTACACCTTC.

This clonotype is a singleton in its sample. Since the CDR3 does not end with the conserved phenylalanine or tryptophan, this likely comes from a read error. The chain links TRBV6-2 or TRBV6-3 to TRBJ2-2, with a possible D match to TRBD1 (6 bases). Trimming removed 5 bases from V and 3 bases from J, with 16 bases in between. The CDR3 is 16 residues long. CDR1 and CDR2 (germline): MNHEY, SVGEGT. The CDR3 loop reads CASSTQDRVHTGELFV. The CDR3 nucleotides read TGTGCCAGCAGTACACAGGACAGAGTCCACACCGGGGAGCTGTTTGTT.

This clonotype occurred a few times. The CDR3 loop is CASSLPEQGTYNSPLHF. CDR3 bases: TGTGCCAGCAGTTTACCGGAACAGGGAACCTATAATTCACCCCTCCACTTT. The chain is built from TRBV6-6 and TRBJ1-6; D perhaps matches TRBD1 (6 bases). CDR1 is MNHNY and CDR2 is SVGAGI in the germline V gene (reference sequence). The CDR3 consists of 17 residues. The ends were cut back, 4 bases at V and 2 bases at J, with 15 bases in the middle.

V gene TRBV5-6 combines with J gene TRBJ2-1; tentative D call: TRBD1 (5 bases). Germline V lookup: CDR1 SGHDT, CDR2 YYEEEE. V lost 1 base to trimming and J lost 6 bases, with 11 bases between them. The CDR3 extends over 14 amino acids. The CDR3 DNA is TGTGCCAGCAGCTTGAGACAGAAAGCCAATGAGCAGTTCTTC. Translation gives CASSLRQKANEQFF.

CDR3 coding DNA: TGTGCCAGCAGTAACCCGCCCGCGGGGGGGCGAAATGAGCAGTTCTTC. It codes for CASSNPPAGGRNEQFF. This chain joins TRBV28 and TRBJ2-1, with TRBD2 identical over 9 bases. Germline V gene sequence: CDR1 MDHEN, CDR2 SYDVKM. The junction had 12 bases not matched to a gene; V was cut back by 5 bases and J by 7 bases. There are 16 residues in the CDR3. Based on the CDR3 plus reference TRBV28 and TRBJ2-1, the full variable domain is DVKVTQSSRYLVKRTGEKVFLECVQDMDHENMFWYRQDPGLGLRLIYFSYDVKMKEKGDIPEGYSVSREKKERFSLILESASTNQTSMYLCASSNPPAGGRNEQFFGPGTRLTVL.

V and J are TRBV29-1 and TRBJ2-2, with 9 bases matching TRBD1. The CDR3 has 13 residues. Germline CDR1 reads SQVTM; CDR2 reads ANQGSEA. J gave up 3 bases and V 8 bases, and 4 bases lay outside the gene matches. CDR3 DNA sequence: TGCAGCCACCGGGACAGGGACACCGGGGAGCTGTTTTTT. Translated: CSHRDRDTGELFF.

The gene calls are TRBV11-3 and TRBJ1-1, with D maybe TRBD1 (5 bases). Between the trimmed V and J ends, which lost 4 bases and 7 bases, there was a span of 13 bases. This CDR3 spans 13 amino acids. Germline lookup yields CDR1 SGHNT and CDR2 YENEEA. The CDR3 sequence: CASSSGDGREAFF. The CDR3 region has the DNA TGTGCCAGCAGCTCGGGGGACGGCCGTGAAGCTTTCTTT.

This clonotype came up a few times. The chain carries TRBV2 and TRBJ2-3; TRBD1 or TRBD2 may be the D gene (5 bases each). Per the germline V gene, CDR1 is SNHLY and CDR2 is FYNNEI. Trimming left V 8 bases short and J 0 bases short, with 12 bases between. The CDR3 has 14 residues. The CDR3 spells CASLRGVSTDTQYF. The CDR3 DNA sequence: TGTGCCAGCCTCAGAGGGGTGAGCACAGATACGCAGTATTTT.

J is TRBJ2-5 and V is TRBV20-1; TRBD2 matches 11 bases. The germline V gene has CDR1 DFQATT and CDR2 SNEGSKA (reference sequence). The CDR3 has 16 residues. V was clipped by 0 bases and J by 7 bases; unmatched bases: 10. CDR3 in amino acids: CSARDELAGARGTQYF. The CDR3, as DNA: TGCAGTGCTAGAGATGAACTAGCGGGGGCTCGGGGGACCCAGTACTTC.

This chain's CDR3 is CASSPEGTAKFTDTQYF. The CDR3 coding sequence is TGTGCCAGCAGTCCTGAAGGGACAGCTAAATTCACAGATACGCAGTATTTT. This chain links TRBV12-3 or TRBV12-4 with TRBJ2-3, with 7 bases that match TRBD1. The CDR3 contains 17 residues. V was pared by 5 bases and J by 2 bases, with 13 bases of the junction left unmatched.

This clonotype was observed a handful of times. This chain's CDR3 is CASSYLDRGNGYTF. The DNA for the CDR3 is TGTGCCAGCAGTTATTTGGACAGGGGGAATGGCTACACCTTC. This chain uses TRBV6-5 with TRBJ1-2; 10 positions agree with TRBD1. V lost 3 bases to trimming and J lost 6 bases; unmatched junction nucleotides: 4. CDR3 size: 14 residues. Germline V gene lookup returns CDR1 MNHEY and CDR2 SVGAGI.